The 5 T cell receptor beta chains listed next were all sequenced from one sample in a study of T cells after yellow fever vaccination. TCRdb independently ran MiXCR on the 5' RACE reads; one entry per CDR3 protein. In the table there are about 30,000 distinct CDR3 sequences, about 5% of which are singletons. The source material was CD8+ T cells sorted from PBMCs, sampled 10 days after the yellow fever booster vaccination. The receptors originated from a man aged 25-45 years who received the YFV17D yellow fever vaccine.

This clonotype was detected many times. The rearrangement joins TRBV5-4 to TRBJ2-7, with TRBD1 matching 8 bases. The V and J ends lost 2 bases and 2 bases, in that order; junction bases with no gene match: 6. This CDR3 is built from 15 residues. CDR1 and CDR2 from the germline V gene are SGHNT and YYREEE (reference sequence). The CDR3 sequence: CASSFGGQGTYEQYF. The DNA for the CDR3 is TGTGCCAGCAGCTTTGGAGGACAGGGAACCTACGAGCAGTACTTC.

The sample holds many counts of this clonotype. The V and J genes are TRBV6-2 or TRBV6-3 and TRBJ2-3; D possibly corresponds to TRBD2 (5 bases). The germline V gene has CDR1 MNHEY and CDR2 SVGEGT. There are 20 residues in the CDR3. V shed 4 bases and J shed 7 bases, with 33 bases lying between them. The CDR3 protein is CASSSPVGPISTSSIYTQYF. The DNA of the CDR3 is TGTGCCAGCAGTTCCCCCGTTGGTCCTATCTCCACTTCTAGCATCTATACGCAGTATTTT.

This clonotype was seen at least ten times. The chain links TRBV27 to TRBJ2-1, with D maybe TRBD2 (6 bases). Germline values: CDR1 MNHEY, CDR2 SMNVEV (reference sequence). The CDR3 sequence is 14 residues long. V was cut by 5 bases and J by 2 bases, with 10 bases left in between. In DNA, the CDR3 is TGTGCCAGCAGTAATAGCGGACCCTACAATGAGCAGTTCTTC. Translating it yields CASSNSGPYNEQFF.

This clonotype was seen many times. The rearrangement links TRBV7-8 to TRBJ2-7; weak D call: TRBD2 (5 bases). Per the germline V gene, CDR1 is SGHVS and CDR2 is FQNEAQ. CDR3 length: 15 residues. V was pared by 5 bases and J by 2 bases, with 16 bases between. CDR3 protein: CASSPPPPGTYEQYF. The CDR3 DNA reads as TGTGCCAGCAGCCCACCCCCCCCGGGGACCTACGAGCAGTACTTC.

This clonotype was seen many times. This chain links TRBV11-2 with TRBJ2-3; TRBD2 matches 12 bases. The CDR3 is 16 amino acids. Per germline, CDR1 SGHAT and CDR2 FQNNGV. The V gene end was trimmed by 4 bases and the J gene end by 1 base; junction bases not matched to a gene: 3. Here the CDR3 reads CASSSWTSGGTDTQYF. Written as DNA, the CDR3 is TGTGCCAGCAGCTCCTGGACTAGCGGGGGCACAGATACGCAGTATTTT. The variable domain in full, with the rest retrieved from reference TRBV11-2 and TRBJ2-3, is EAGVAQSPRYKIIEKRQSVAFWCNPISGHATLYWYQQILGQGPKLLIQFQNNGVVDDSQLPKDRFSAERLKGVDSTLKIQPAKLEDSAVYLCASSSWTSGGTDTQYFGPGTRLTVL.